The present T cell receptor beta chain was sequenced within a study of OX40 agonist ivuxolimab in advanced cancers. Whole-study context: Six ivuxolimab dose levels, 0.01 to 10 mg/kg, were given intravenously every 2 weeks.

For this clone: Antigen specificity is unknown.

General study points: Still undetermined is the antigen specificity of the expanded peripheral T cells. On average, CD8+ T cells showed a greater number of expanded clones than CD4+. Expansion of clones was among the lowest in partial responders at 0.1-3.0 mg/kg.

TCRdb's table, derived via immunoSEQ multiplex PCR, lists solely in-frame clones and lacks some. The top ten clones hold 15% to 25% of a sample with some 29,000 clones, approximately 86% of them seen once. Per the germline V gene, CDR1 is LGHNA and CDR2 is YSLEER. This CDR3 is 14 amino acids long. V lost 1 base and J lost 0, with 3 bases in between. The TCR originated in an adult with an advanced solid tumor such as melanoma, head and neck, liver or kidney cancer. Specimen: CD4+ or CD8+ T cells sorted from blood, collected in a trial of the OX40 agonist ivuxolimab. The chain combines TRBV4-3 with TRBJ2-2; D not resolved. For the CDR3, the DNA is TGCGCCAGCAGCCAAGCCCCGAACACCGGGGAGCTGTTTTTT. Translation gives CASSQAPNTGELFF.